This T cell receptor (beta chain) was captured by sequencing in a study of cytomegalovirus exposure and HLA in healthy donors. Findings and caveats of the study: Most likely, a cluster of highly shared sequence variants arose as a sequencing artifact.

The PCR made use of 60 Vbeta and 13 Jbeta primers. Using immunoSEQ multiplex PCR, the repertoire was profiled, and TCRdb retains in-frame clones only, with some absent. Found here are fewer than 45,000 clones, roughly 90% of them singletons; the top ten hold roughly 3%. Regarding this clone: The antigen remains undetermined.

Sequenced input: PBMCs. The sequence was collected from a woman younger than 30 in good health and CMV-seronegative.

CDR3 DNA: TGTGCCAGCAGCCTCGACAGGGAAGGACCGAACACTGAAGCTTTCTTT. Protein product: CASSLDREGPNTEAFF. This chain connects TRBV9 to TRBJ1-1, with TRBD1 matching 7 bases. The CDR3 spans 16 residues. Germline assignment: CDR1 SGDLS and CDR2 YYNGEE. V was clipped by 4 bases and J by 1 base; unmatched bases: 10.